This T cell receptor beta chain originates from a study of Ad26.COV2.S vaccination and SARS-CoV-2 variants. Produced via immunoSEQ multiplex PCR; TCRdb's table is partial and in-frame only. The sample consists of about 350,000 clones, less than 90% of them appearing once. Overall study findings and caveats: Relative to placebo recipients, vaccine recipients exhibited elevated spike-specific TCR breadth. Analyses of TCR breadth and depth may have underestimated total T cell responses.

V dropped 3 bases and J dropped 3 bases, with 33 bases sitting between them. Germline-derived CDR1 and CDR2 are LGHNA and YSLEER. The CDR3 is 21 residues long. Treatment in this sample: 19 received Ad26.COV2.S at low or high dose, single or two shots; about five received placebo; per-sample allocation not given. Day 63 after the first vaccine or placebo injection was the time point for sampling. With respect to this clone: The antigen remains unidentified.

The clonotype originates from a person between 18 and 60 years old who received the Ad26.COV2.S COVID-19 vaccine or a placebo. The chain carries TRBV4-3 and TRBJ2-7; perhaps TRBD1 as D (7 bases). The source was peripheral blood, collected in a trial of Ad26.COV2.S vaccine versus placebo. This CDR3 is CASSQETLRGYKLGTYYEQYF. The CDR3 nucleotides read TGCGCCAGCAGCCAGGAAACCCTCAGGGGGTACAAACTTGGGACTTACTACGAGCAGTACTTC.